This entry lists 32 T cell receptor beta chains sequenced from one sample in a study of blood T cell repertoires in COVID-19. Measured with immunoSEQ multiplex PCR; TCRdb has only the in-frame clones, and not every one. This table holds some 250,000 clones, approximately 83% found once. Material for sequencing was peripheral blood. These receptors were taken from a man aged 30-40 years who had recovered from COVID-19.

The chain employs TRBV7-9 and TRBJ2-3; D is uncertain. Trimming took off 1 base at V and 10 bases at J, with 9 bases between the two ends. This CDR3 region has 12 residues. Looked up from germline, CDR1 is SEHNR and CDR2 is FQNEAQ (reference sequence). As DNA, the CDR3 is TGTGCCAGCAGCTTAGAAAAGCGTGCGCAGTATTTT. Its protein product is CASSLEKRAQYF.

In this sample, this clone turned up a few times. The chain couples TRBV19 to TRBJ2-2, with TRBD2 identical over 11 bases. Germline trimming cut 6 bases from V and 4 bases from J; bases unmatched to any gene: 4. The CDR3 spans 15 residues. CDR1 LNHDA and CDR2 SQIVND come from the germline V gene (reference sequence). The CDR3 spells CASSILAGVTGELFF. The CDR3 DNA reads TGTGCCAGTAGCATACTAGCGGGGGTCACCGGGGAGCTGTTTTTT.

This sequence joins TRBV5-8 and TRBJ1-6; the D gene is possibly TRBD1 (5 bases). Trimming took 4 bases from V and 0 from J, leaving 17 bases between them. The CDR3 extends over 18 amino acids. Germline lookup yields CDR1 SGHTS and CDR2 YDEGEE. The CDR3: CASSRTGTSRSYNSPLHF. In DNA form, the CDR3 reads TGTGCCAGCAGCCGGACCGGGACTTCCCGCTCCTATAATTCACCCCTCCACTTT.

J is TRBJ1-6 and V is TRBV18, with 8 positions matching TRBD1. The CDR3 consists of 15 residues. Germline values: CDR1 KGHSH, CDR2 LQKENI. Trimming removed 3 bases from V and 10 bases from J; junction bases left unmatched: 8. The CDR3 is CASSPLTGDQSPLHF. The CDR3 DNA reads TGTGCCAGCTCACCCCTGACAGGGGATCAATCACCCCTCCACTTT.

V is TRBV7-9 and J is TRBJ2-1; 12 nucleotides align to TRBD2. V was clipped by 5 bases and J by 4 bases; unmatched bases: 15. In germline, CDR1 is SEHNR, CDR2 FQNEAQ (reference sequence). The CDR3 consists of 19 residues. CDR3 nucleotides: TGTGCCAGCAGCCCCCGACTAGCGGGGGCCGCCTCGCGGTACAATGAGCAGTTCTTC. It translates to CASSPRLAGAASRYNEQFF. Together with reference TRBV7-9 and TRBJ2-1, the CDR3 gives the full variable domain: DTGVSQNPRHKITKRGQNVTFRCDPISEHNRLYWYRQTLGQGPEFLTYFQNEAQLEKSRLLSDRFSAERPKGSFSTLEIQRTEQGDSAMYLCASSPRLAGAASRYNEQFFGPGTRLTVL.

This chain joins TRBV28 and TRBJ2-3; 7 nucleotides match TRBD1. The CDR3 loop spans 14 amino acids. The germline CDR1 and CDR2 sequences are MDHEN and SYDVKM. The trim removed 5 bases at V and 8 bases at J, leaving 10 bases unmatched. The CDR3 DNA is TGTGCCAGCAGTCTACAGGGGAGAGGCGTTACGCAGTATTTT. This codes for CASSLQGRGVTQYF.

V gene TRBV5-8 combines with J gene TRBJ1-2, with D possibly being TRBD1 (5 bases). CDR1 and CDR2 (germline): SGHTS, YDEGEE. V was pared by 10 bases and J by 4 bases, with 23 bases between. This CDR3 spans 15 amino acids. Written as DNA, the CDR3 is TGTGCCGTCAAAAAGGACGCGGGGGGTTCCTATGGCTACACCTTC. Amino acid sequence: CAVKKDAGGSYGYTF. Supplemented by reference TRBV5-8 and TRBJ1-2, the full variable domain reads EAGVTQSPTHLIKTRGQQATLRCSPISGHTSVYWYQQALGLGLQFLLWYDEGEERNRGNFPPRFSGRQFPNYSSELNVNALELEDSALYLCAVKKDAGGSYGYTFGSGTRLTVV.

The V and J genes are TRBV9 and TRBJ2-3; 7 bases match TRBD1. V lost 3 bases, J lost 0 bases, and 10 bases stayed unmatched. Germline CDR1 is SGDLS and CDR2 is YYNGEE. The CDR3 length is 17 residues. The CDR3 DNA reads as TGTGCCAGCAGCGATACACCGGGACAGATTAGCACAGATACGCAGTATTTT. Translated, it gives CASSDTPGQISTDTQYF.

The CDR3 loop reads CASSYGGQAEAFF. In DNA, the CDR3 is TGTGCCAGCAGTTACGGGGGGCAGGCTGAAGCTTTCTTT. The chain uses TRBV27 and TRBJ1-1, with a possible D match to TRBD1 (6 bases). The CDR3 is made up of 13 amino acids. CDR1 is MNHEY, CDR2 SMNVEV, per germline (reference sequence). V dropped 4 bases and J dropped 6 bases, with 12 bases sitting between them.

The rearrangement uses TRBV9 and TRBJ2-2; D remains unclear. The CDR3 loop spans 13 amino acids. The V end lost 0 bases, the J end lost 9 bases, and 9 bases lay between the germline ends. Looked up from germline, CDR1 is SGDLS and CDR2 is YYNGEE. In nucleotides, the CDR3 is TGTGCCAGCAGCGTAGATCCCGAGCGGGAGCTGTTTTTT. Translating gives CASSVDPERELFF.

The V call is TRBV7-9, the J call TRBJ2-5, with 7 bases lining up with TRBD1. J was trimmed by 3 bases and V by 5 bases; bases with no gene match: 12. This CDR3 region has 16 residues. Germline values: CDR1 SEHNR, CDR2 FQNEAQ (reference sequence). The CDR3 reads CASSARPGQSKETQYF. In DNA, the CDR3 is TGTGCCAGCAGCGCCAGACCGGGACAGTCAAAAGAGACCCAGTACTTC.

CDR3 sequence: CASSMDGQAASYEQYF. CDR3 DNA: TGTGCCAGTAGTATGGACGGACAGGCCGCCTCCTACGAGCAGTACTTC. The V gene is TRBV19, the J gene TRBJ2-7; TRBD1 matches 7 bases. Trimming at V came to 3 bases and at J to 0 bases, leaving 8 bases not matched to a gene. The CDR3 sequence is 16 residues long. Germline V gene data show CDR1 as LNHDA and CDR2 as SQIVND (reference sequence).

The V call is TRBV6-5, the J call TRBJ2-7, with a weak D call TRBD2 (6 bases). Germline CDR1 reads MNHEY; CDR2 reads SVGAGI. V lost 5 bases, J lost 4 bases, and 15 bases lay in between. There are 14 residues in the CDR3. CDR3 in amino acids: CASSSPGETYEQYV. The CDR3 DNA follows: TGTGCCAGCAGTAGCCCGGGGGAGACTTACGAGCAGTACGTC.

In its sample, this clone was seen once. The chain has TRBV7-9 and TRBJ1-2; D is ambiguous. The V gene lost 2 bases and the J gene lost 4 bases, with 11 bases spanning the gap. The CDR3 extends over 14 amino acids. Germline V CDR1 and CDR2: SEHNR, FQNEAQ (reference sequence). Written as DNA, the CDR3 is TGTGCCAGCAGCTTAACGTACACCAGCTATGGCTACACCTTC. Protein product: CASSLTYTSYGYTF.

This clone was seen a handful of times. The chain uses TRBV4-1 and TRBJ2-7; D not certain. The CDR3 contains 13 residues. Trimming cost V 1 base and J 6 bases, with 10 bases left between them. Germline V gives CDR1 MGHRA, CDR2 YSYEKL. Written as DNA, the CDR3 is TGCGCCAGCAGCCAAGTTGAACTGTCCGAGCAGTACTTC. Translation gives CASSQVELSEQYF.

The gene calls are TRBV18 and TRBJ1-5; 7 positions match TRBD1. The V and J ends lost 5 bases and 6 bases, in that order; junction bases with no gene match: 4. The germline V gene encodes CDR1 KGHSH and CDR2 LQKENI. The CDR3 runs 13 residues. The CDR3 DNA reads TGTGCCAGCTCAGCAGGGGGAGGTCAGCCCCAGCATTTT. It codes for CASSAGGGQPQHF. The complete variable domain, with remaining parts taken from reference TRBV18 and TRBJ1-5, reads NAGVMQNPRHLVRRRGQEARLRCSPMKGHSHVYWYRQLPEEGLKFMVYLQKENIIDESGMPKERFSAEFPKEGPSILRIQQVVRGDSAAYFCASSAGGGQPQHFGDGTRLSIL.

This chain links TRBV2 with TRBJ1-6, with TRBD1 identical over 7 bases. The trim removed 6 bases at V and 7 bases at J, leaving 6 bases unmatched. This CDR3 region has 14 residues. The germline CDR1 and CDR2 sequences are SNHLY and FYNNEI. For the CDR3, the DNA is TGTGCCAGCAGCGCGGGACAGTCGAATTCACCCCTCCACTTT. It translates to CASSAGQSNSPLHF.

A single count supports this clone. The CDR3 sequence: CASSLVGSTYEQYF. The CDR3 DNA follows: TGCGCCAGCAGCTTGGTGGGCAGTACCTACGAGCAGTACTTC. The chain has TRBV5-1 and TRBJ2-7, with unresolved D. The CDR3 length is 14 residues. The germline CDR1 and CDR2 sequences are SGHRS and YFSETQ. V dropped 0 bases and J dropped 2 bases, with 9 bases sitting between them.

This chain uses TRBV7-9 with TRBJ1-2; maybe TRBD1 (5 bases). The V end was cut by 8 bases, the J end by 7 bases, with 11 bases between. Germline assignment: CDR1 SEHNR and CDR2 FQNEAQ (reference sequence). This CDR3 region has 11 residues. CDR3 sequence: CASGRGIGYTF. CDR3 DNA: TGTGCCAGCGGGAGGGGAATTGGCTACACCTTC. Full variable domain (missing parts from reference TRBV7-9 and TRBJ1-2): DTGVSQNPRHKITKRGQNVTFRCDPISEHNRLYWYRQTLGQGPEFLTYFQNEAQLEKSRLLSDRFSAERPKGSFSTLEIQRTEQGDSAMYLCASGRGIGYTFGSGTRLTVV.

CDR3: CASSAGTRLRTDTQYF. Written as DNA, the CDR3 is TGTGCCAGCAGCGCCGGAACTAGGCTCCGCACAGATACGCAGTATTTT. This chain connects TRBV9 to TRBJ2-3; D might be TRBD2 (5 bases). Trimming took 3 bases from V and 1 from J, leaving 15 bases between them. CDR3 size: 16 residues. Germline loops: CDR1 SGDLS, CDR2 YYNGEE.

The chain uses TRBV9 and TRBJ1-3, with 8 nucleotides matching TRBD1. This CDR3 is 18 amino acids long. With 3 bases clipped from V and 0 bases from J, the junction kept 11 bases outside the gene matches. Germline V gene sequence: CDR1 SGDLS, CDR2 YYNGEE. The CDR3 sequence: CASSAGGDRRISGNTIYF. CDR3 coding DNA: TGTGCCAGCAGCGCTGGGGGGGACAGGCGAATCTCTGGAAACACCATATATTTT.

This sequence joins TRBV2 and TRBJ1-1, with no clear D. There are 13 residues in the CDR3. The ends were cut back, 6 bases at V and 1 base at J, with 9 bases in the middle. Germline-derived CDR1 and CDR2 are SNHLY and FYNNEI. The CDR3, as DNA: TGTGCCAGCAGCCTCGGGTCGAACACTGAAGCTTTCTTT. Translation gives CASSLGSNTEAFF.

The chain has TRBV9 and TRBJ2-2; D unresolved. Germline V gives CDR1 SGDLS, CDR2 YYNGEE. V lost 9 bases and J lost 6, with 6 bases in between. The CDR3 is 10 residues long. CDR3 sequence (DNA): TGTGCCAACTGGTCCGGGGAGCTGTTTTTT. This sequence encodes CANWSGELFF.

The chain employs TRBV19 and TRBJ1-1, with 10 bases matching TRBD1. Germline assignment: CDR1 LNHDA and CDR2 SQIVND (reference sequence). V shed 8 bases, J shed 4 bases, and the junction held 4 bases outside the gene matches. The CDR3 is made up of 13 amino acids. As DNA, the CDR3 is TGTGCCAGTTCGAGGGACAGGGGCACTGAAGCTTTCTTT. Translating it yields CASSRDRGTEAFF. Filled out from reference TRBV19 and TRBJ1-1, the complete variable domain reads DGGITQSPKYLFRKEGQNVTLSCEQNLNHDAMYWYRQDPGQGLRLIYYSQIVNDFQKGDIAEGYSVSREKKESFPLTVTSAQKNPTAFYLCASSRDRGTEAFFGQGTRLTVV.

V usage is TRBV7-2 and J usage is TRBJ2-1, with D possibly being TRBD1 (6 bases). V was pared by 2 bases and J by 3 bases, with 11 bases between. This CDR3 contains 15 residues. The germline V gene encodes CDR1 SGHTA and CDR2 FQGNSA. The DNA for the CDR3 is TGTGCCAGCAGCTTATCACAGGGTGACTACAATGAGCAGTTCTTC. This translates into CASSLSQGDYNEQFF.

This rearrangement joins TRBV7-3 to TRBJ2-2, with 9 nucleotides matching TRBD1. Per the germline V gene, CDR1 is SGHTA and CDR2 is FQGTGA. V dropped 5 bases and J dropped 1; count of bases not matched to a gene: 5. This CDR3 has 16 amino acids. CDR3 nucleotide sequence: TGTGCCAGCAGCCCCGTGGGACAGGGGAACACCGGGGAGCTGTTTTTT. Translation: CASSPVGQGNTGELFF.

The CDR3 coding sequence is TGTGCCAGCAGCTTAGGGACATTTTCCTCTGGAAACACCATATATTTT. Protein: CASSLGTFSSGNTIYF. The chain uses TRBV7-9 and TRBJ1-3, with D tentatively TRBD1 (5 bases). V lost 1 base and J 0 bases, leaving 10 bases between the germline ends. Germline CDR1 SEHNR, CDR2 FQNEAQ (reference sequence). The CDR3 loop spans 16 amino acids.

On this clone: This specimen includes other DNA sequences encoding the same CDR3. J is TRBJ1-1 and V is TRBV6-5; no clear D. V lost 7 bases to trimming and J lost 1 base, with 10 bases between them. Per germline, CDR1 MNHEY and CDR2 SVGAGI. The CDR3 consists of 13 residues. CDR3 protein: CASTEGSNTEAFF. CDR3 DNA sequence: TGTGCCAGCACAGAGGGCTCGAACACTGAAGCTTTCTTT.

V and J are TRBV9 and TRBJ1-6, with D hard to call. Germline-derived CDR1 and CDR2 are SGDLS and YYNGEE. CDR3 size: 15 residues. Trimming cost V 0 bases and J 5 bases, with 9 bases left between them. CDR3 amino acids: CASSVGGQHNSPLHF. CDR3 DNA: TGTGCCAGCAGCGTAGGAGGTCAGCATAATTCACCCCTCCACTTT.

CDR3 residues: CASSLYFGTQETQYF. The CDR3 DNA sequence: TGTGCCAGCAGCTTATATTTTGGGACTCAAGAGACCCAGTACTTC. The chain uses TRBV11-2 and TRBJ2-5; possible D gene TRBD2, 6 bases. Germline V CDR1 and CDR2: SGHAT, FQNNGV. The V end was cut by 2 bases, the J end by 2 bases, with 12 bases between. The CDR3 loop spans 15 amino acids. The whole variable domain, remainder taken from reference TRBV11-2 and TRBJ2-5, is EAGVAQSPRYKIIEKRQSVAFWCNPISGHATLYWYQQILGQGPKLLIQFQNNGVVDDSQLPKDRFSAERLKGVDSTLKIQPAKLEDSAVYLCASSLYFGTQETQYFGPGTRLLVL.

The CDR3 DNA is TGTGCCAGCAGCAAAGAAGGGGCGAGTGAAGCTTTCTTT. Residues: CASSKEGASEAFF. The V gene is TRBV21-1, the J gene TRBJ1-1; the D call of TRBD1 is as the table states it, not checked on the DNA. TRBV21-1 is noted as a pseudogene. The CDR3 is 13 residues long.

The CDR3 DNA reads TGTGCCAGCTCACGGGACAGGGGGGACGAGCAGTACTTC. Protein: CASSRDRGDEQYF. This chain connects TRBV18 to TRBJ2-7, with TRBD1 identical over 11 bases. The CDR3 contains 13 residues. Germline V CDR1 and CDR2: KGHSH, LQKENI. Trimming cost V 4 bases and J 5 bases; bases outside gene matches: 1.